The 20 T cell receptor beta chains below come from one sample, sequenced in a study of shared clonotypes between healthy human individuals. Method: immunoSEQ multiplex PCR; TCRdb's copy keeps in-frame clones and lacks some. The sample lists around 940,000 clones, over 60% occurring once. Sample: memory CD4+ T cells sorted from blood. Stated subset: CD45RA-negative fraction. The receptor source for this set is a man aged 18 to 29 in good health.

This clone was observed a single time. This chain links TRBV11-2 with TRBJ2-7; D is perhaps TRBD1 (6 bases). Trimming took 1 base from V and 6 from J, leaving 10 bases between them. Per the germline V gene, CDR1 is SGHAT and CDR2 is FQNNGV. The CDR3 has 13 residues. This chain's CDR3 is CASSLAGVSEQYF. CDR3 nucleotides: TGTGCCAGCAGCTTAGCAGGGGTCAGCGAGCAGTACTTC.

The V call is TRBV18, the J call TRBJ2-1; TRBD2 might be the D (6 bases). V was pared by 9 bases and J by 6 bases, with 21 bases between. Germline loops: CDR1 KGHSH, CDR2 LQKENI. The CDR3 covers 15 residues. For the CDR3, the DNA is TGTGCCAGTAACACTATTGAGGGAGCGGGCAATGAGCAGTTCTTC. This codes for CASNTIEGAGNEQFF.

As concerns this clone: This same CDR3 is encoded by further DNA sequences in the sample. The chain has TRBV5-1 and TRBJ1-6; D is possibly TRBD1 (5 bases). CDR3 length equals 13 residues. Germline V gene data show CDR1 as SGHRS and CDR2 as YFSETQ. V lost 0 bases, J lost 9 bases, and 7 bases lay in between. This chain's CDR3 is CASSLEGSSPLHF. The CDR3 DNA is TGCGCCAGCAGCTTGGAGGGGAGTTCACCCCTCCACTTT. Full variable domain (missing parts from reference TRBV5-1 and TRBJ1-6): KAGVTQTPRYLIKTRGQQVTLSCSPISGHRSVSWYQQTPGQGLQFLFEYFSETQRNKGNFPGRFSGRQFSNSRSEMNVSTLELGDSALYLCASSLEGSSPLHFGNGTRLTVT.

The chain is built from TRBV28 and TRBJ2-3; 7 bases fit TRBD1. V gave up 6 bases and J gave up 6 bases; unmatched junction bases: 9. Germline CDR1 is MDHEN and CDR2 is SYDVKM. This CDR3 has 14 residues. DNA for the CDR3: TGTGCCAGCAGCCGGGACAGCCTCGGGGATACGCAGTATTTT. As protein: CASSRDSLGDTQYF.

The chain employs TRBV28 and TRBJ1-5, with D tentatively TRBD1 (6 bases). Germline V gene sequence: CDR1 MDHEN, CDR2 SYDVKM. The CDR3 loop spans 14 amino acids. V lost 6 bases, J lost 5 bases, and 14 bases lay in between. CDR3 coding DNA: TGTGCCAGCAGACGAACAGGGTATGATCAGCCCCAGCATTTT. Residues: CASRRTGYDQPQHF.

The chain recombines TRBV12-5 with TRBJ1-1; no clear D gene. The CDR3 sequence is 11 residues long. In germline, CDR1 is LGHNT, CDR2 FRNRAP. V was shortened by 6 bases and J by 11 bases, with 13 bases between the two germline ends. The CDR3 reads CASGPPSGAFF. The CDR3 DNA reads as TGTGCTAGTGGCCCCCCGTCGGGGGCTTTCTTT.

The gene calls are TRBV4-3 and TRBJ2-2; TRBD2 matches 9 bases. The CDR3 is 16 residues long. J lost 2 bases, V lost 1 base, and 2 bases had no gene match. Germline V gene lookup returns CDR1 LGHNA and CDR2 YSLEER. The CDR3 coding sequence is TGCGCCAGCAGCCAAGCGCTAGCGGGAAACACCGGGGAGCTGTTTTTT. This gives the protein CASSQALAGNTGELFF.

The chain recombines TRBV6-1 with TRBJ1-5; TRBD1 is a possible D gene (6 bases). V dropped 1 base and J dropped 6 bases, with 10 bases sitting between them. The CDR3 consists of 14 residues. From germline, CDR1 is MNHNS and CDR2 SASEGT. The CDR3 DNA follows: TGTGCCAGCAGTGAAGGGGGGCAGGGTCAGCCCCAGCATTTT. It specifies CASSEGGQGQPQHF.

This clone came up once. The rearrangement uses TRBV9 and TRBJ2-4; weak D call: TRBD2 (6 bases). The germline V gene has CDR1 SGDLS and CDR2 YYNGEE. The CDR3 runs 17 residues. Trimming left V 0 bases short and J 0 bases short, with 13 bases between. CDR3 region: CASSVGRGGLAKNIQYF. CDR3 nucleotides: TGTGCCAGCAGCGTAGGGAGGGGAGGCCTAGCCAAAAACATTCAGTACTTC. The complete variable domain, with remaining parts taken from reference TRBV9 and TRBJ2-4, reads DSGVTQTPKHLITATGQRVTLRCSPRSGDLSVYWYQQSLDQGLQFLIQYYNGEERAKGNILERFSAQQFPDLHSELNLSSLELGDSALYFCASSVGRGGLAKNIQYFGAGTRLSVL.

The chain combines TRBV28 with TRBJ1-2; D ambiguous. The germline CDR1 and CDR2 sequences are MDHEN and SYDVKM. The V and J ends lost 2 bases and 5 bases respectively, with 12 bases between them. The CDR3 covers 14 residues. CDR3 protein: CASSLGSVVYGYTF. CDR3 sequence (DNA): TGTGCCAGCAGTTTAGGGTCCGTGGTATATGGCTACACCTTC.

The CDR3 loop is CASSPGTHYEKLFF. In DNA form, the CDR3 reads TGTGCCAGCAGTCCCGGCACACATTATGAAAAACTGTTTTTT. The gene calls are TRBV6-1 and TRBJ1-4; D ambiguous. Germline lookup yields CDR1 MNHNS and CDR2 SASEGT. The CDR3 contains 14 residues. Deletions cut 5 bases from V and 6 bases from J, with 13 bases between.

V is TRBV27 and J is TRBJ2-1; D is perhaps TRBD2 (5 bases). V was clipped by 6 bases and J by 6 bases, with 15 bases between them. The germline gives CDR1 MNHEY, CDR2 SMNVEV (reference sequence). CDR3 size: 14 residues. CDR3 coding DNA: TGTGCCAGCAGCCTTGGGTTGAGCGGCAATGAGCAGTTCTTC. Translated, it gives CASSLGLSGNEQFF.

There are many counts of this clone. V is TRBV4-1 and J is TRBJ1-1; 8 bases align to TRBD1. The CDR3 sequence is 15 residues long. Per germline, CDR1 MGHRA and CDR2 YSYEKL. J was trimmed by 2 bases and V by 4 bases; bases with no gene match: 6. The CDR3: CASSRTTGVNTEAFF. The CDR3 DNA follows: TGCGCCAGCAGCCGCACGACAGGGGTCAACACTGAAGCTTTCTTT.

This clone was seen a handful of times. J is TRBJ1-2 and V is TRBV5-1; 10 bases align to TRBD1. The junction had 8 bases not matched to a gene; V was cut back by 2 bases and J by 4 bases. The CDR3 is 16 residues long. Germline CDR1 is SGHRS and CDR2 is YFSETQ. In DNA, the CDR3 is TGCGCCAGCAGCTTAGACCCGGGACAGGGGCTCTATGGCTACACCTTC. Translating gives CASSLDPGQGLYGYTF. Combining the CDR3 with reference TRBV5-1 and TRBJ1-2 gives the whole variable domain KAGVTQTPRYLIKTRGQQVTLSCSPISGHRSVSWYQQTPGQGLQFLFEYFSETQRNKGNFPGRFSGRQFSNSRSEMNVSTLELGDSALYLCASSLDPGQGLYGYTFGSGTRLTVV.

This sequence joins TRBV5-1 and TRBJ2-2, with 8 bases identical to TRBD1. The germline V gene encodes CDR1 SGHRS and CDR2 YFSETQ. J gave up 4 bases and V 4 bases, and 6 bases lay outside the gene matches. The CDR3 sequence is 15 residues long. The CDR3 DNA follows: TGCGCCAGCAGCCTAGGACAGGGAACCACCGGGGAGCTGTTTTTT. This translates into CASSLGQGTTGELFF.

The chain uses TRBV2 and TRBJ2-3; D is perhaps TRBD1 (6 bases). The V and J ends lost 7 bases and 9 bases respectively, with 17 bases between them. Germline V gene data show CDR1 as SNHLY and CDR2 as FYNNEI. This CDR3 is built from 13 residues. Here the CDR3 DNA reads TGTGCCAGCACCCCTACAGGGCTGTGGACGCAGTATTTT. This codes for CASTPTGLWTQYF.

The chain uses TRBV30 and TRBJ1-1; no firm D call. The length of the CDR3 is 11 residues. V was cut by 2 bases and J by 12 bases, with 13 bases left in between. The germline V gene encodes CDR1 GTSNPN and CDR2 SVGIG (reference sequence). Here the CDR3 DNA reads TGTGCCTGGAGTAGGTCGCTCGGAACTTTCTTT. Translating it yields CAWSRSLGTFF.

The chain recombines TRBV6-6 with TRBJ2-1, with no clear D. Germline CDR1 MNHNY, CDR2 SVGAGI (reference sequence). The ends were cut back, 2 bases at V and 10 bases at J, with 6 bases in the middle. The CDR3 extends over 11 amino acids. Here the CDR3 reads CASSYGREQFF. The CDR3 DNA reads TGTGCCAGCAGTTACGGACGGGAGCAGTTCTTC.

CDR3 nucleotides: TGTGCCAGCAGCGCCGGACAGGGGGCAACGGGGGAGCTGTTTTTT. Amino acid sequence: CASSAGQGATGELFF. V usage is TRBV9 and J usage is TRBJ2-2, with 11 nucleotides matching TRBD1. CDR1 and CDR2 from the germline V gene are SGDLS and YYNGEE. J lost 8 bases, V lost 3 bases, and 6 bases had no gene match. CDR3 length: 15 residues.

CDR3 sequence (DNA): TGCGCCAGCCAGCCAGGCGGGACTAGCGGGAATGAGCAGTTCTTC. It is translated as CASQPGGTSGNEQFF. This chain connects TRBV5-1 to TRBJ2-1; 12 positions match TRBD2. The CDR3 loop spans 15 amino acids. J was trimmed by 7 bases and V by 7 bases; bases with no gene match: 9. CDR1 and CDR2 from the germline V gene are SGHRS and YFSETQ.